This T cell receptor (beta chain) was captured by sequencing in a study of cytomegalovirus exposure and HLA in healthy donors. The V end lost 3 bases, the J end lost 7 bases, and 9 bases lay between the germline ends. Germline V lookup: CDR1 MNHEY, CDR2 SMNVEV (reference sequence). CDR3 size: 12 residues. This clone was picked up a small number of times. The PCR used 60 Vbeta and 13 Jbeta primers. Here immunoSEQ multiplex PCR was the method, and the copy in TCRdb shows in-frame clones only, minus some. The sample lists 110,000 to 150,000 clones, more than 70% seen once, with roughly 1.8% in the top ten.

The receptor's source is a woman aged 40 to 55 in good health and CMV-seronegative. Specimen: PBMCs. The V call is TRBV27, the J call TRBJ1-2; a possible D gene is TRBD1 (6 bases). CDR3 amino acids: CASSFLGGGYTF. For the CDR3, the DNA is TGTGCCAGCAGTTTTCTAGGGGGTGGCTACACCTTC.